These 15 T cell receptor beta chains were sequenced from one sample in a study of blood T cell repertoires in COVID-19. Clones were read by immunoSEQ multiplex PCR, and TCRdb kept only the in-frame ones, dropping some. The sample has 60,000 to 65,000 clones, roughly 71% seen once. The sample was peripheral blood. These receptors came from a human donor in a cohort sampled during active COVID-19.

The CDR3 coding sequence is TGCAGCGTTCATGGACAGGGCGGGAACACTGAAGCTTTCTTT. Translating gives CSVHGQGGNTEAFF. The chain is built from TRBV29-1 and TRBJ1-1, with 8 positions matching TRBD1. Germline lookup yields CDR1 SQVTM and CDR2 ANQGSEA. The CDR3 loop spans 14 amino acids. Trimming cost V 5 bases and J 1 base; bases outside gene matches: 6. Full variable domain (missing parts from reference TRBV29-1 and TRBJ1-1): SAVISQKPSRDICQRGTSLTIQCQVDSQVTMMFWYRQQPGQSLTLIATANQGSEATYESGFVIDKFPISRPNLTFSTLTVSNMSPEDSSIYLCSVHGQGGNTEAFFGQGTRLTVV.

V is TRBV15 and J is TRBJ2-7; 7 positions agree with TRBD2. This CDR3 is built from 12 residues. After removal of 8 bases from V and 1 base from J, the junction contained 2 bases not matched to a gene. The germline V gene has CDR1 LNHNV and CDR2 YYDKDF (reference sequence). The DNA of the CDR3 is TGTGCCACCGGGAGGGGATCCTACGAGCAGTACTTC. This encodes CATGRGSYEQYF. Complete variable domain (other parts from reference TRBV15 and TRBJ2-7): DAMVIQNPRYQVTQFGKPVTLSCSQTLNHNVMYWYQQKSSQAPKLLFHYYDKDFNNEADTPDNFQSRRPNTSFCFLDIRSPGLGDTAMYLCATGRGSYEQYFGPGTRLTVT.

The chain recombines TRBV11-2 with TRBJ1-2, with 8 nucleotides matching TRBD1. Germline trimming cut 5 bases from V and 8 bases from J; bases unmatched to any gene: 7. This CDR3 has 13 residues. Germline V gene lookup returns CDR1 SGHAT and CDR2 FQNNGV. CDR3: CASSPGTGRGYTF. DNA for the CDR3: TGTGCCAGCAGCCCCGGGACAGGCCGAGGCTACACCTTC. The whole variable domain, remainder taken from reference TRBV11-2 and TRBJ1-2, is EAGVAQSPRYKIIEKRQSVAFWCNPISGHATLYWYQQILGQGPKLLIQFQNNGVVDDSQLPKDRFSAERLKGVDSTLKIQPAKLEDSAVYLCASSPGTGRGYTFGSGTRLTVV.

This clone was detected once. CDR3 coding DNA: TGCAGCGTTCCGCTGGGATCAGGGGGTTGGGGCGGGGAGCTGTTTTTT. As protein: CSVPLGSGGWGGELFF. The chain combines TRBV29-1 with TRBJ2-2; 7 nucleotides line up with TRBD1. The germline CDR1 and CDR2 sequences are SQVTM and ANQGSEA. The CDR3 length is 16 residues. The ends lost 5 bases at V and 7 bases at J; junction bases unmatched: 16.

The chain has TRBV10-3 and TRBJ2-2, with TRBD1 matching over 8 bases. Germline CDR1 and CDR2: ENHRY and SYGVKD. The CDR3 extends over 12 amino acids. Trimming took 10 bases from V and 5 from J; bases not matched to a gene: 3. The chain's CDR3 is CANQGATGELFF. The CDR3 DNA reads TGTGCCAACCAGGGGGCTACCGGGGAGCTGTTTTTT.

The CDR3 protein is CASSSITGFYGYTF. CDR3 sequence (DNA): TGTGCCAGCAGCTCCATTACAGGGTTCTATGGCTACACCTTC. J is TRBJ1-2 and V is TRBV7-2; D perhaps matches TRBD1 (6 bases). Germline values: CDR1 SGHTA, CDR2 FQGNSA. Trimming pared 4 bases from V and 4 bases from J, leaving 13 bases between. The CDR3 is made up of 14 amino acids.

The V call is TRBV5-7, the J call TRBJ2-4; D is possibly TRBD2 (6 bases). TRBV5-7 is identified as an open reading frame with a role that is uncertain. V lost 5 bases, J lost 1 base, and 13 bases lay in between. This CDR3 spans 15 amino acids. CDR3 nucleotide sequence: TGTGCCAGCAGTCAGCGCGGGGCGGCCAAAAACATTCAGTACTTC. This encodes CASSQRGAAKNIQYF.

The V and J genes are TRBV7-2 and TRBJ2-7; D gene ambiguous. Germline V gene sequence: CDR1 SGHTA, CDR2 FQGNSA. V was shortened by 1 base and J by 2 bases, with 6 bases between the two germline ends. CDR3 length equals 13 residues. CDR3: CASSLVQTYEQYF. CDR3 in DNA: TGTGCCAGCAGCTTAGTACAGACCTACGAGCAGTACTTC.

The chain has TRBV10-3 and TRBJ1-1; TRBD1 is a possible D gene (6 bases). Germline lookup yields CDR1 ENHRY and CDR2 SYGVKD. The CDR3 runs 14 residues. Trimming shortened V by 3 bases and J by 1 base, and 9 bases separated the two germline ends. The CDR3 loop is CAISDGRGNTEAFF. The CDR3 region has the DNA TGTGCCATCAGTGACGGCAGGGGGAACACTGAAGCTTTCTTT.

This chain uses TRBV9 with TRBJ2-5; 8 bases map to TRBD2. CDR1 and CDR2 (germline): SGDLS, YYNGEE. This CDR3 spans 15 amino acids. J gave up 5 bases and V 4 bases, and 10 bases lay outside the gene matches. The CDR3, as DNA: TGTGCCAGCAGCCCCCGGGAGGGGTTTGTCGAGACCCAGTACTTC. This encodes CASSPREGFVETQYF.

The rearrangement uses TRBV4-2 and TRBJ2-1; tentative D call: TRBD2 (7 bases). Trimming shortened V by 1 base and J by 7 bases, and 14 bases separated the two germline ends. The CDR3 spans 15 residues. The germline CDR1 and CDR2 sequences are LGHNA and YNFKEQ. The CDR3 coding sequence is TGTGCCAGCAGCCAAGCGGGGGGCTCCTTAAATGAGCAGTTCTTC. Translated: CASSQAGGSLNEQFF.

CDR3 region: CASRGQGETGELFF. CDR3 nucleotides: TGCGCCAGCAGGGGACAGGGTGAAACCGGGGAGCTGTTTTTT. The chain combines TRBV5-1 with TRBJ2-2, with 9 bases identical to TRBD1. The germline V gene encodes CDR1 SGHRS and CDR2 YFSETQ. After removal of 5 bases from V and 5 bases from J, the junction contained 4 bases not matched to a gene. There are 14 residues in the CDR3.

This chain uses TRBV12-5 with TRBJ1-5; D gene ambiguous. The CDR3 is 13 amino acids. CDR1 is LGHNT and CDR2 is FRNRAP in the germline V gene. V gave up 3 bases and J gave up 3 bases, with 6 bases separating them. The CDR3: CASGFSLNQPQHF. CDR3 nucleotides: TGTGCTAGTGGTTTTAGCCTCAATCAGCCCCAGCATTTT.

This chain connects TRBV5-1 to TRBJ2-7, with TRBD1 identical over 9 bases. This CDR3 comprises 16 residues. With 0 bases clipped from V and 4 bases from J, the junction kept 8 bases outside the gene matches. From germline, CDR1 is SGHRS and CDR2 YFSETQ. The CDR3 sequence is CASSLEEGQGTYEQYF. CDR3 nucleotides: TGCGCCAGCAGCTTGGAGGAAGGACAGGGGACTTACGAGCAGTACTTC.

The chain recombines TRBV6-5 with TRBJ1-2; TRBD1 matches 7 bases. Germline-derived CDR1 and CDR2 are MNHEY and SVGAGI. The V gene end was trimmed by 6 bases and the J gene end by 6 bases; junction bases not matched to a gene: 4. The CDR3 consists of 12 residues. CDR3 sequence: CASRSRGDGYTF. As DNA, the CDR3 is TGTGCCAGCAGGAGCAGGGGGGATGGCTACACCTTC.